This T cell receptor beta chain was recovered during a study of blood T cell repertoires in COVID-19. Germline V CDR1 and CDR2: LGHNA, YSLEER. CDR3 length equals 13 residues. The trim removed 4 bases at V and 2 bases at J, leaving 2 bases unmatched. In the original processing: Estimation of nucleated cell counts was performed using reference gene primer amplification. Repertoires were generated with immunoSEQ multiplex PCR, while TCRdb's copy carries only in-frame clones and drops some. For V, J and clone size, that table is used; D and trimming come from the DNA. In the table there are under 200,000 clones, 84% of which are singletons.

The sequenced sample consisted of peripheral blood. This chain uses TRBV4-3 with TRBJ2-7, with 7 bases aligning to TRBD1. This clonotype was sampled from a man younger than 40 with active or convalescent COVID-19. The CDR3 sequence: CASSPGQTYEQYF. CDR3 nucleotides: TGCGCCAGCAGCCCGGGACAGACCTACGAGCAGTACTTC.